Presented here are 21 T cell receptor beta chains from one specimen sequenced in a study of long-term antiretroviral therapy in people with HIV. This was the immunoSEQ v3.0 assay at survey level. Sequencing was performed with immunoSEQ multiplex PCR; in TCRdb, only in-frame clones are kept and a portion is missing. The sample records 17,000 or so clones, around 87% being singletons. The specimen comprised unsorted PBMCs, sampled 4.2 years after starting antiretroviral therapy. These TCRs come from a man aged 45-65 years with HIV.

This chain uses TRBV7-8 with TRBJ2-3, with TRBD2 matching over 14 bases. Germline CDR1 SGHVS, CDR2 FQNEAQ. The CDR3 consists of 19 residues. After removal of 5 bases from V and 5 bases from J, the junction contained 15 bases not matched to a gene. CDR3 bases: TGTGCCAGCAGCACGTACCCGGGGACTAGCGGGGGCCGGGGAGATACGCAGTATTTT. Its translation: CASSTYPGTSGGRGDTQYF.

The V and J genes are TRBV15 and TRBJ2-1; D is undetermined. Germline V gives CDR1 LNHNV, CDR2 YYDKDF (reference sequence). This CDR3 comprises 13 residues. V was trimmed by 2 bases and J by 4 bases, leaving 6 bases between them. DNA of the CDR3: TGTGCCACCAGCAGACAAGATTACAATGAGCAGTTCTTC. Residues: CATSRQDYNEQFF.

Here the CDR3 reads CATGAPSEGYGYTF. The CDR3 coding sequence is TGTGCCACTGGGGCCCCTTCAGAGGGCTATGGCTACACCTTC. The chain recombines TRBV7-9 with TRBJ1-2, with D possibly matching TRBD1 (5 bases). The CDR3 has 14 amino acids. Per germline, CDR1 SEHNR and CDR2 FQNEAQ (reference sequence). V lost 10 bases and J lost 4, with 19 bases in between.

The rearrangement links TRBV28 to TRBJ2-6; 7 bases are a match to TRBD2. V was pared by 3 bases and J by 0 bases, with 2 bases of the junction left unmatched. CDR1 is MDHEN and CDR2 is SYDVKM in the germline V gene. This CDR3 contains 16 residues. The CDR3 reads CASSFGGSSGANVLTF. In DNA, the CDR3 is TGTGCCAGCAGTTTCGGGGGGAGCTCTGGGGCCAACGTCCTGACTTTC.

The rearrangement uses TRBV30 and TRBJ2-3; 9 bases line up with TRBD1. There are 13 residues in the CDR3. In germline, CDR1 is GTSNPN, CDR2 SVGIG (reference sequence). The V segment lost 3 bases and the J segment 3 bases; nucleotides outside the gene matches: 1. CDR3 sequence reads: CAWRDRGTDTQYF. The CDR3 coding sequence is TGTGCCTGGAGAGACAGGGGGACAGATACGCAGTATTTT.

This rearrangement joins TRBV7-2 to TRBJ1-5; a possible D gene is TRBD1 (6 bases). The germline V gene encodes CDR1 SGHTA and CDR2 FQGNSA. V lost 3 bases and J lost 4, with 10 bases in between. The CDR3 totals 14 residues. CDR3 in amino acids: CASSFRQGNQPQHF. DNA for the CDR3: TGTGCCAGCAGCTTTCGGCAGGGGAATCAGCCCCAGCATTTT. Together with reference TRBV7-2 and TRBJ1-5, the CDR3 gives the full variable domain: GAGVSQSPSNKVTEKGKDVELRCDPISGHTALYWYRQSLGQGLEFLIYFQGNSAPDKSGLPSDRFSAERTGGSVSTLTIQRTQQEDSAVYLCASSFRQGNQPQHFGDGTRLSIL.

The chain has TRBV5-8 and TRBJ2-7, with 9 bases identical to TRBD1. The V gene's germline CDR1 is SGHTS and CDR2 YDEGEE. This CDR3 region has 15 residues. Losses at the gene ends were 2 bases for V and 4 bases for J; bases not matched to a gene: 7. In nucleotides, the CDR3 is TGTGCCAGCAGCTTCTGGGGACAGGGACCATACGAGCAGTACTTC. Protein: CASSFWGQGPYEQYF.

The chain carries TRBV27 and TRBJ2-1, with 10 bases identical to TRBD2. CDR1 and CDR2 (germline): MNHEY, SMNVEV (reference sequence). CDR3 length: 15 amino acids. V shed 7 bases and J 1 base; nucleotides not matched to a gene: 4. In DNA, the CDR3 is TGTGCCAGCACTTATAGCGGGGGGTCCTACAATGAGCAGTTCTTC. Translation: CASTYSGGSYNEQFF.

The chain has TRBV10-2 and TRBJ1-2; D is undetermined. This CDR3 region has 13 residues. Germline values: CDR1 WSHSY, CDR2 SAAADI. The V and J ends lost 2 bases and 8 bases respectively, with 12 bases between them. DNA of the CDR3: TGCGCCAGCAGTGAGGCTCCCCGGGGAGGCTACACCTTC. Translated, it gives CASSEAPRGGYTF.

The rearrangement joins TRBV6-6 to TRBJ1-2, with D perhaps matching TRBD1 (6 bases). The CDR3 has 12 residues. The germline V and J ends were trimmed by 8 bases and 4 bases, with 11 bases remaining between them. Germline lookup yields CDR1 MNHNY and CDR2 SVGAGI (reference sequence). CDR3 coding DNA: TGTGCCAGCGGCGGACAGTTCTATGGCTACACCTTC. Translation: CASGGQFYGYTF.

The table lists this clone with a count of one. The chain uses TRBV6-5 and TRBJ2-7; D is uncertain. The CDR3 contains 12 residues. V lost 6 bases and J lost 4, with 10 bases in between. Germline V gene data show CDR1 as MNHEY and CDR2 as SVGAGI. The CDR3 loop is CASRATVYEQYF. DNA of the CDR3: TGTGCCAGCAGAGCGACGGTATACGAGCAGTACTTC.

The chain carries TRBV6-5 and TRBJ2-5, with D perhaps TRBD1 (5 bases). In germline, CDR1 is MNHEY, CDR2 SVGAGI. Trimming took off 2 bases at V and 5 bases at J, with 9 bases between the two ends. The length of the CDR3 is 13 residues. CDR3 in amino acids: CASSYGQGETQYF. The CDR3 DNA reads TGTGCCAGCAGTTACGGGCAGGGCGAGACCCAGTACTTC.

The chain uses TRBV27 and TRBJ1-2, with TRBD1 identical over 10 bases. This CDR3 spans 17 amino acids. Germline V CDR1 and CDR2: MNHEY, SMNVEV (reference sequence). V shed 3 bases and J 1 base; nucleotides not matched to a gene: 8. CDR3 nucleotide sequence: TGTGCCAGCAGTTTGTACGGAGACAGGGGGCTTAACTATGGCTACACCTTC. Translated: CASSLYGDRGLNYGYTF.

The chain couples TRBV11-2 to TRBJ1-2; the D is unclear. The germline V gene has CDR1 SGHAT and CDR2 FQNNGV. The V end was cut by 6 bases, the J end by 0 bases, with 11 bases between. The CDR3 consists of 14 residues. This chain's CDR3 is CASSSGRANYGYTF. CDR3 DNA sequence: TGTGCCAGCAGTAGCGGACGGGCTAACTATGGCTACACCTTC. The full variable domain, its missing parts supplied by reference TRBV11-2 and TRBJ1-2, is EAGVAQSPRYKIIEKRQSVAFWCNPISGHATLYWYQQILGQGPKLLIQFQNNGVVDDSQLPKDRFSAERLKGVDSTLKIQPAKLEDSAVYLCASSSGRANYGYTFGSGTRLTVV.

This clone was seen a few times. The chain uses TRBV5-6 and TRBJ1-1, with a possible D match to TRBD1 (6 bases). Between the trimmed V and J ends, which lost 1 base and 6 bases, there was a span of 10 bases. CDR3 size: 13 residues. From germline, CDR1 is SGHDT and CDR2 YYEEEE. This CDR3 reads CASSLMGAPEAFF. CDR3 coding DNA: TGTGCCAGCAGCTTGATGGGGGCTCCTGAAGCTTTCTTT.

CDR3 bases: TGTGCCAGCAGCCCGGATGGTTCCAGCAATCAGCCCCAGCATTTT. Protein: CASSPDGSSNQPQHF. V usage is TRBV25-1 and J usage is TRBJ1-5; no reliable D call. Between the trimmed V and J ends, which lost 6 bases and 1 base, there was a span of 13 bases. This CDR3 contains 15 residues. Per the germline V gene, CDR1 is MGHDK and CDR2 is SYGVNS.

The CDR3 loop is CASGGHLDTGELFF. Written as DNA, the CDR3 is TGTGCTAGTGGAGGACACTTAGACACCGGGGAGCTGTTTTTT. The chain links TRBV12-5 to TRBJ2-2; TRBD1 is a possible D gene (5 bases). Trimming cost V 6 bases and J 3 bases, with 11 bases left between them. There are 14 residues in the CDR3. The germline V gene encodes CDR1 LGHNT and CDR2 FRNRAP.

This sequence joins TRBV19 and TRBJ1-4; D is possibly TRBD1 (5 bases). Trimming pared 10 bases from V and 0 bases from J, leaving 15 bases between. This CDR3 spans 15 amino acids. Germline values: CDR1 LNHDA, CDR2 SQIVND (reference sequence). CDR3 sequence: CATTTGSATNEKLFF. DNA of the CDR3: TGTGCCACGACTACAGGCTCCGCAACTAATGAAAAACTGTTTTTT.

The rearrangement uses TRBV7-2 and TRBJ1-2; D gene ambiguous. The CDR3 is 15 residues long. V was trimmed by 1 base and J by 4 bases, leaving 13 bases between them. Germline CDR1 reads SGHTA; CDR2 reads FQGNSA. DNA for the CDR3: TGTGCCAGCAGCTTAGACGGTCCGTGGCGCTATGGCTACACCTTC. This gives the protein CASSLDGPWRYGYTF.

The chain couples TRBV30 to TRBJ1-1; TRBD1 agrees at 7 bases. The junction had 2 bases not matched to a gene; V was cut back by 4 bases and J by 0 bases. Germline values: CDR1 GTSNPN, CDR2 SVGIG (reference sequence). CDR3 length: 13 residues. CDR3 region: CAWNGQVNTEAFF. The DNA of the CDR3 is TGTGCCTGGAATGGACAGGTGAACACTGAAGCTTTCTTT.

This chain joins TRBV11-2 and TRBJ1-1; a weak D match, TRBD1 (5 bases). Germline V gene lookup returns CDR1 SGHAT and CDR2 FQNNGV. V shed 0 bases and J shed 5 bases, with 19 bases lying between them. CDR3 length equals 17 residues. The chain's CDR3 is CASSLERFQYGGTEAFF. CDR3 sequence (DNA): TGTGCCAGCAGCTTAGAGAGATTTCAATACGGGGGGACTGAAGCTTTCTTT.